This is a list of T cell receptor beta chains from one sample in a study of CD8+ T cells in alopecia areata. TCRdb's copy holds only in-frame clones and misses some; the assay was immunoSEQ multiplex PCR. In the table there are more than 95,000 clones, 55% to 80% of which are singletons. Sample: CD4+ T cells sorted from blood. The receptors were sampled from a human donor in good health. Each CDR3 is given with its conserved first and last residue. The D gene is left open where the match is weak. Not all rows give a size; the values are once, few, many and, for expanded clones, a class.

TRBV29-1	TRBJ2-1	.	10	.	TGCAGCGTTGGCAGCGCTCAGCAGTTCTTC	CSVGSAQQFF
TRBV9	TRBJ2-5	TRBD1	16	.	TGTGCCAGCAGCGTCGGGTTAAGACAGGGGGAAGAGACCCAGTACTTC	CASSVGLRQGEETQYF
TRBV5-6	TRBJ2-3	.	13	few	TGTGCCAGCAGCTTGGCAGGGGCAGATACGCAGTATTTT	CASSLAGADTQYF
TRBV4-1	TRBJ1-1	TRBD1	17	.	TGCGCCAGCAGCCAGAGCTACCGGGACAGGGAGTACACTGAAGCTTTCTTT	CASSQSYRDREYTEAFF
TRBV9	TRBJ1-2	.	11	.	TGTACCAGCAGCACGGGATATGGCTACACCTTC	CTSSTGYGYTF
TRBV29-1	TRBJ1-2	.	11	.	TGCAGCGGGACCGAAGGAGGCGGCTACACCTTC	CSGTEGGGYTF
TRBV5-1	TRBJ1-1	.	14	.	TGCGCCAGCAGCTTGAACAGGAGGAACACTGAAGCTTTCTTT	CASSLNRRNTEAFF
TRBV6-5	TRBJ1-1	.	14	few	TGTGCCAGCACCGATACAGGGTATACCGCTGAAGCTTTCTTT	CASTDTGYTAEAFF
TRBV18	TRBJ2-3	TRBD1	15	.	TGTGCCAGCTCACGGGGACAGCCAGACGCAGATACGCAGTATTTT	CASSRGQPDADTQYF
TRBV29-1	TRBJ2-1	.	14	.	TGCAGCGCAGTCCAGGCGATCTCCTACAATGAGCAGTTCTTC	CSAVQAISYNEQFF
TRBV19	TRBJ2-7	.	13	few	TGTGCCAGTTGTACGGGACATACCTACGAGCAGTACTTC	CASCTGHTYEQYF
TRBV27	TRBJ2-7	TRBD2	15	once	TGTGCCAGCAGTTCCTTAGCGGGGGGCCCCTCTGAGCAGTACTTC	CASSSLAGGPSEQYF
TRBV5-1	TRBJ2-2	.	13	.	TGCGCCAGCAGCTTGGGGGTTACCGGGGAGCTGTTTTTT	CASSLGVTGELFF
TRBV25-1	TRBJ2-3	.	14	.	TGTGCCAGCAGTATGCAGGGCGCCACAGATACGCAGTATTTT	CASSMQGATDTQYF
TRBV2	TRBJ1-2	.	13	.	TGTGCCAGCAGTGCCAGGGAGAGGGCCATGGACACCTTC	CASSARERAMDTF
TRBV7-9	TRBJ2-5	.	12	.	TGTGCCAGCGGTGTTACGGGAGAGACCCAGTACTTC	CASGVTGETQYF
TRBV5-4	TRBJ2-5	TRBD2	17	.	TGTGCCAGCAGCTCCACTGGCCTAGCGGGGGGGCGAGAGACCCAGTACTTC	CASSSTGLAGGRETQYF
TRBV6-6	TRBJ1-2	TRBD1	15	.	TGTGCCAGCACCCTCCGGGACAGAGTCCTTCTGGGCTACACCTTC	CASTLRDRVLLGYTF
TRBV11-3	TRBJ1-1	TRBD1	14	.	TGTGCCAGCAGCCCAGGGGGCGAGGACACTGAAGCTTTCTTT	CASSPGGEDTEAFF
TRBV5-1	TRBJ2-2	.	12	.	TGCGCCAGCAGCTTGAACACCGGGGAGCTGTTTTTT	CASSLNTGELFF
TRBV30	TRBJ2-5	.	15	.	TGTGCCTGGATGGTCCGGGGGCACCCTCAAGAGACCCAGTACTTC	CAWMVRGHPQETQYF
TRBV5-1	TRBJ2-1	TRBD2	15	.	TGCGCCAGCAGCGCCGGGACTAGTAAGGGTGGTGAGCAGTTCTTC	CASSAGTSKGGEQFF
TRBV6-1	TRBJ2-4	.	14	few	TGTGCCAGCAGTGAAGGTAGGAAACGGAACATTCAGTACTTC	CASSEGRKRNIQYF
TRBV25-1	TRBJ2-5	TRBD1	15	.	TGTGCCAGCAGTCTCTGGGACAGGAGACAAGAGACCCAGTACTTC	CASSLWDRRQETQYF
TRBV4-1	TRBJ2-5	TRBD2	16	.	TGCGCCAGCAGCCAAGCTGGACTAGCGGGGGGAGAGACCCAGTACTTC	CASSQAGLAGGETQYF
TRBV7-2	TRBJ2-7	TRBD1	15	.	TGTGCCAGCAGCTTCCGGGACAGGAAAGACCACGAGCAGTACTTC	CASSFRDRKDHEQYF
TRBV30	TRBJ2-1	TRBD2	15	.	TGTGCCTGGAGCTTATTGAGCGGGGTAAGGAATGAGCAGTTCTTC	CAWSLLSGVRNEQFF
TRBV27	TRBJ1-6	.	17	.	TGTGCCAGCAGTTTCTATGCAACAAGGACGAACAATTCACCCCTCCACTTT	CASSFYATRTNNSPLHF